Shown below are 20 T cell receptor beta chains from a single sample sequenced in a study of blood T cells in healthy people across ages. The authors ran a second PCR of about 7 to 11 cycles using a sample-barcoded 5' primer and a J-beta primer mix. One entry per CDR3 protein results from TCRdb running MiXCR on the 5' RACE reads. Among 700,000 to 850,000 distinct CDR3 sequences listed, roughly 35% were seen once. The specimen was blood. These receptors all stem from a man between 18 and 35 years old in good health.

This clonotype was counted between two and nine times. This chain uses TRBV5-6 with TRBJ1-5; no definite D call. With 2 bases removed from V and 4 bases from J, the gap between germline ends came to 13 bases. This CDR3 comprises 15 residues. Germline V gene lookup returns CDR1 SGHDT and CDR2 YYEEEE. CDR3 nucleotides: TGTGCCAGCAGCTTACCGGCGGTGCCGAATCAGCCCCAGCATTTT. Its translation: CASSLPAVPNQPQHF.

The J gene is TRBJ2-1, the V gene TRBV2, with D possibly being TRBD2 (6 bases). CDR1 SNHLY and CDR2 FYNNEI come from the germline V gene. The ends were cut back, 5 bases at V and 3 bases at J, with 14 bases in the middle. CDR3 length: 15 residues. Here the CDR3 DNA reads TGTGCCAGCAGTAAGGGACTTGGGATCTACAATGAGCAGTTCTTC. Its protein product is CASSKGLGIYNEQFF. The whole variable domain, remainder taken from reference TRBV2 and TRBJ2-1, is EPEVTQTPSHQVTQMGQEVILRCVPISNHLYFYWYRQILGQKVEFLVSFYNNEISEKSEIFDDQFSVERPDGSNFTLKIRSTKLEDSAMYFCASSKGLGIYNEQFFGPGTRLTVL.

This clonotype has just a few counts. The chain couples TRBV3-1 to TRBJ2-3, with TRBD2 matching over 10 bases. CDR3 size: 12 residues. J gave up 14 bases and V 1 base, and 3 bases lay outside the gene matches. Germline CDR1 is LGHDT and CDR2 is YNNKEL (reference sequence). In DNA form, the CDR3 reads TGTGCCAGCAGCCAAGGGACTAGCGGACCGTATTTT. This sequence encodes CASSQGTSGPYF.

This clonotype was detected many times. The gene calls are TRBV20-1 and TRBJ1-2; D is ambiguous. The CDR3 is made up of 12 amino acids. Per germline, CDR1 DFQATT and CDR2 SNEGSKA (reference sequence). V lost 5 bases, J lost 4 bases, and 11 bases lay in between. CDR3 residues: CSAVGGSYGYTF. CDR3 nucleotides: TGCAGTGCTGTAGGCGGTTCCTATGGCTACACCTTC.

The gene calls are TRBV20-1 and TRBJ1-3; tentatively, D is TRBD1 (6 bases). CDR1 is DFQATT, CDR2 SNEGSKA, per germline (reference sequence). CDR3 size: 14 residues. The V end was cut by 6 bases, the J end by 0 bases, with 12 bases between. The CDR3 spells CSAAQGSSGNTIYF. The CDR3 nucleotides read TGCAGTGCCGCACAGGGCAGCTCTGGAAACACCATATATTTT.

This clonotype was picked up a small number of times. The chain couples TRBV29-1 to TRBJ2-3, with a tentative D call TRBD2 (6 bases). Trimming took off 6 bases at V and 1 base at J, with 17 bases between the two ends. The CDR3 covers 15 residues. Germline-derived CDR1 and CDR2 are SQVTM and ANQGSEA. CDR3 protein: CSVRREGVGTDTQYF. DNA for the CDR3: TGCAGCGTCAGGCGGGAAGGTGTTGGCACAGATACGCAGTATTTT.

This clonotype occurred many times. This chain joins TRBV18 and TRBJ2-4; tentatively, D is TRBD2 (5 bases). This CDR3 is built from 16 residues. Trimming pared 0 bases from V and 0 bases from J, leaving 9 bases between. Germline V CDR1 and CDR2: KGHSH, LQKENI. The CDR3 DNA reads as TGTGCCAGCTCACCACCGGAGGCCCTAGCCAAAAACATTCAGTACTTC. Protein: CASSPPEALAKNIQYF.

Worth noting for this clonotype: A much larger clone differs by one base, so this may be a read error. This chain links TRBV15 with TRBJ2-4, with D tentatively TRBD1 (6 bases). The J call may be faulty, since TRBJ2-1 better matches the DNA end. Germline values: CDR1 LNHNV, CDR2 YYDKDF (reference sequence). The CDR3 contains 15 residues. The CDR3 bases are TGTGCCACCAGCAGAGACAGGGGACCCAAAAACATTCAGTTCTTC. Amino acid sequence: CATSRDRGPKNIQFF.

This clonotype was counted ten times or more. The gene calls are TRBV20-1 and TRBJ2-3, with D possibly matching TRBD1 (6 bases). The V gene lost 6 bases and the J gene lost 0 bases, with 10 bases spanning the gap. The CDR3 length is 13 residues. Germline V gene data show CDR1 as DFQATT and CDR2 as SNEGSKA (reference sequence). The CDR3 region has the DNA TGCAGTGCGCGGACAGCTAGCACAGATACGCAGTATTTT. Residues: CSARTASTDTQYF.

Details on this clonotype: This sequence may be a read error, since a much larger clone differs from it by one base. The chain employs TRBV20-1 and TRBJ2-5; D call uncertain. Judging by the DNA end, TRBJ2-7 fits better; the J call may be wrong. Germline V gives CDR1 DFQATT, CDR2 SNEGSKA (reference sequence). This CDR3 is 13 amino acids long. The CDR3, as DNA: TGCAGTGCTAGTATGGCAGATACCTACGAGCAGTACTTC. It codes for CSASMADTYEQYF.

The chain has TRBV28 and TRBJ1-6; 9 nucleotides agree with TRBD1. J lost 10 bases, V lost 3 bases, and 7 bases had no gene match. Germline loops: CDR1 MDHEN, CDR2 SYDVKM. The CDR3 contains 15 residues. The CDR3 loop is CASSFRTGEGSPLHF. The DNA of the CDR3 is TGTGCCAGCAGTTTCAGGACAGGGGAAGGATCACCCCTCCACTTT.

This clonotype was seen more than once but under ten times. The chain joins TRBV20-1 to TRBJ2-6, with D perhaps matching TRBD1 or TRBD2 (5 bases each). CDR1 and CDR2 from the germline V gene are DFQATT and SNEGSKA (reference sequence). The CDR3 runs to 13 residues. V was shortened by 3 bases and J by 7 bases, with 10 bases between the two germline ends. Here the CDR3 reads CSASDGGANVLTF. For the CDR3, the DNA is TGCAGTGCTAGTGATGGGGGAGCCAACGTCCTGACTTTC.

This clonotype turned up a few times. The CDR3 is CASSQDWSGGARETQYF. CDR3 DNA: TGTGCCAGCAGCCAAGATTGGAGCGGGGGGGCCAGGGAGACCCAGTACTTC. The chain recombines TRBV4-2 with TRBJ2-7, with 10 nucleotides matching TRBD2. The J call may not be correct, given that the DNA end is closer to TRBJ2-5. Germline values: CDR1 LGHNA, CDR2 YNFKEQ. The length of the CDR3 is 17 residues.

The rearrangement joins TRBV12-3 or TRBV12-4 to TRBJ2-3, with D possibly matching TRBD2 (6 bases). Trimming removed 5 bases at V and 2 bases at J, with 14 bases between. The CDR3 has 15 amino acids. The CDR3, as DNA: TGTGCCAGCAGTGCTCAGCGGGCCTTCACAGATACGCAGTATTTT. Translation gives CASSAQRAFTDTQYF.

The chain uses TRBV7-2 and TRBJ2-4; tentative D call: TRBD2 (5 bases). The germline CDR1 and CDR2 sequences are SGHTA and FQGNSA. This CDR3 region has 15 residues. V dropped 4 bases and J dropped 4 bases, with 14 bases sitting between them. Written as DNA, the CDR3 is TGTGCCAGCAGCTACGGGGTAGTGGGGAAAAACATTCAGTACTTC. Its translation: CASSYGVVGKNIQYF.

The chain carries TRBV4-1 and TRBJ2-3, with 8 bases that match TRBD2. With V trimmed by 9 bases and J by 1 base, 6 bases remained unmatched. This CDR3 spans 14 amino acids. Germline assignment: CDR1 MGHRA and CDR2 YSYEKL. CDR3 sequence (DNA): TGCGCCAGTCAGGTCGGGGGGGGCACAGATACGCAGTATTTT. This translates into CASQVGGGTDTQYF.

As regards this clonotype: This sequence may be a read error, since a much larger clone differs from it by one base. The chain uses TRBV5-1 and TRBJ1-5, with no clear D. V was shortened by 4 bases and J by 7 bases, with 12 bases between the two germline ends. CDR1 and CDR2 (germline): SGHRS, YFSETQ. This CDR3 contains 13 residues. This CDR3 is CASSLIPGQPQHF. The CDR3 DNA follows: TGCGCCAGCAGCCTGATCCCCGGGCAGCCCCAGCATTTT.

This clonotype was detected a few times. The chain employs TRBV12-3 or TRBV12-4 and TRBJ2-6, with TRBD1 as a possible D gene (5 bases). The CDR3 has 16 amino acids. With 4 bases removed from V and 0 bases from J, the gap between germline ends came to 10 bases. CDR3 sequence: CASSSRADSGANVLTF. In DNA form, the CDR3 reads TGTGCCAGCAGTTCCAGGGCTGACTCTGGGGCCAACGTCCTGACTTTC.

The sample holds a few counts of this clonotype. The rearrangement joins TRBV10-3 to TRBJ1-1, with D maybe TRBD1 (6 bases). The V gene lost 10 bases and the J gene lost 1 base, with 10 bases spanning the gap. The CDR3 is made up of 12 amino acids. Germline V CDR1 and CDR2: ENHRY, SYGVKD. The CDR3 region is CATTTGNTEAFF. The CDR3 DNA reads TGTGCCACCACGACAGGGAACACTGAAGCTTTCTTT.

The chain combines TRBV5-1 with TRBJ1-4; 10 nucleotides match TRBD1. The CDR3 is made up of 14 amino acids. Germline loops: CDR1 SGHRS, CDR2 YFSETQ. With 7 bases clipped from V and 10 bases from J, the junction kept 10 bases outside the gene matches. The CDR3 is CASASGTGDRKLFF. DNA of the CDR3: TGCGCCAGCGCATCCGGGACAGGGGATCGAAAACTGTTTTTT.